Listed below are T cell receptor beta chains from one sample, sequenced in a study of blood T cell repertoires in COVID-19. Profiling relied on immunoSEQ multiplex PCR, and the TCRdb table lists in-frame clones only, not all of them. Here the sample spans around 150,000 clones, under 85% being singletons. The sample was peripheral blood. The receptors stem from a middle-aged man with active or convalescent COVID-19. Each CDR3 is given with its conserved first and last residue. The order of the fields is V gene, J gene, D gene, CDR3 protein. D genes are given only for firm matches.

>TRBV28|TRBJ2-3|TRBD2
CASSFIAGGTDTQYF
>TRBV29-1|TRBJ1-4|TRBD1
CSVGDSNEKLFF
>TRBV19|TRBJ1-5|NA
CASSIGIRVANQPQHF
>TRBV7-2|TRBJ1-6|TRBD1
CASSLVPTGVEAPLHF
>TRBV10-2|TRBJ2-2|TRBD1
CASSDGTGRTGELFF
>TRBV15|TRBJ1-2|TRBD1
CATSREGGANYGYTF
>TRBV7-3|TRBJ2-1|TRBD2
CASSLVPSGRNEQFF
>TRBV13|TRBJ2-5|NA
CASSYGEREAQYF
>TRBV19|TRBJ2-2|NA
CASSIVGVNTEELFF
>TRBV18|TRBJ2-7|TRBD1
CASSHGDRGYEQYF
>TRBV7-6|TRBJ2-7|TRBD2
CASSLGLAGVNEQYF
>TRBV2|TRBJ1-5|NA
CASSQGSNQPQHF
>TRBV11-1|TRBJ1-1|NA
CASSFYRDIPEAFF
>TRBV19|TRBJ2-7|TRBD2
CASSSTSGISYEQYF
>TRBV5-6|TRBJ1-5|NA
CASSIQGTLGNQPQHF
>TRBV9|TRBJ1-1|TRBD1
CASSSNRGRTEAFF
>TRBV11-2|TRBJ2-5|NA
CASSLELAQTQYF
>TRBV6-5|TRBJ1-3|TRBD1
CASSSGQPWGTIYF
>TRBV7-9|TRBJ1-2|TRBD1
CASTDRGTVLYGYTF
>TRBV6-5|TRBJ1-2|NA
CASRRDIANYGYTF
>TRBV28|TRBJ1-1|NA
CASILQGNTEAFF
>TRBV19|TRBJ2-1|TRBD1
CASSLTGGSEQFF
>TRBV3-1/TRBV3-2|TRBJ2-1|TRBD2
CASSPFRDSGRLYNEQFF
>TRBV5-4|TRBJ2-5|NA
CASSLLQETQYF
>TRBV29-1|TRBJ2-3|NA
CSVEDMRHTDTQYF
>TRBV6-6|TRBJ2-1|NA
CASSYAAGEQFF
>TRBV12-1|TRBJ1-1|NA
CASSFCDGQRGEAFF
>TRBV20-1|TRBJ2-7|TRBD2
CSASLLAGGLYEQYF
>TRBV24-1|TRBJ2-1|TRBD1
CATSDTGTDINEQFF
>TRBV9|TRBJ2-4|TRBD2
CASSPRTRGGENIQYF
>TRBV3-1/TRBV3-2|TRBJ2-5|TRBD2
CASSQSRLAGWQETQYF
>TRBV28|TRBJ1-1|NA
CASSPVTRTEAFF
>TRBV7-3|TRBJ2-1|NA
CASSLVGASVGSYNEQFF
>TRBV9|TRBJ2-1|NA
CASSTTGRRDEQFF
>TRBV3-1/TRBV3-2|TRBJ2-7|NA
CASSHRVDEQYF
>TRBV19|TRBJ2-7|TRBD2
CASSSRLADEQYF
>TRBV24-1|TRBJ2-3|TRBD2
CATSDFSGTDTQYF
>TRBV14|TRBJ1-4|TRBD1
CASSDRVSEKLFF
>TRBV18|TRBJ1-3|TRBD1
CASSLGQGAGNTIYF
>TRBV10-3|TRBJ1-4|NA
CAISDPEKSTNEKLFF
>TRBV11-3|TRBJ2-2|TRBD2
CASSLGGSGRATGELFF
>TRBV6-5|TRBJ1-1|TRBD1
CASRTLGQDTEAFF
>TRBV19|TRBJ2-1|TRBD2
CASSLMTSSKYNEQFF
>TRBV4-2|TRBJ2-5|TRBD1
CASSQELQGVEETQYF
>TRBV5-1|TRBJ2-1|NA
CASSSLASSYNEQFF
>TRBV27|TRBJ2-5|TRBD2
CASSLSGLAGDNQETQYF
>TRBV6-1|TRBJ1-3|NA
CASSEGAAGDISGNTIYF
>TRBV6-5|TRBJ2-2|TRBD2
CASVLAAFGELFF
>TRBV30|TRBJ1-4|NA
CAWSVQGREKLFF
>TRBV6-6|TRBJ2-7|NA
CASSSDSRGYGQYF
>TRBV5-1|TRBJ2-1|TRBD2
CASSPGLAGVEQFF
>TRBV10-3|TRBJ2-7|NA
CAIGTESSYEQYF
>TRBV3-1/TRBV3-2|TRBJ2-3|NA
CASSRSGSSTDTQYF
>TRBV24-1|TRBJ2-1|NA
CATIYHCNEQFF
>TRBV6-6|TRBJ1-4|NA
CASSAGTRNEKLFF